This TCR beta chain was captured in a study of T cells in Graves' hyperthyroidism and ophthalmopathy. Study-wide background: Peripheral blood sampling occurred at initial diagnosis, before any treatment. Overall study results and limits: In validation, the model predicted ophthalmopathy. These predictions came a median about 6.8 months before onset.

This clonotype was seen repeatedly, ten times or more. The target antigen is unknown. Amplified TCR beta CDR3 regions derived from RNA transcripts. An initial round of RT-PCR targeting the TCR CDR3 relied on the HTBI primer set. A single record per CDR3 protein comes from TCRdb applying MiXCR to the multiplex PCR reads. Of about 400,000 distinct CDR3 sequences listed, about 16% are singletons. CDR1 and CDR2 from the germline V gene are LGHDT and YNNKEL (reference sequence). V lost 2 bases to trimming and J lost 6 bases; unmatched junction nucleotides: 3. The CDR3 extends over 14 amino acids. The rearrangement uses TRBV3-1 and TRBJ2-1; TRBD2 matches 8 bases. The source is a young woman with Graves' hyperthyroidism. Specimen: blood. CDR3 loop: CASSQRTSSNEQFF. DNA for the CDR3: TGTGCCAGCAGCCAACGGACTAGCAGCAATGAGCAGTTCTTC.